The subject of this entry is one T cell receptor (beta chain). Its antigen is unknown. The data were taken from a study of T cell responses to AZD1222 COVID-19 vaccine. TCRdb's table, derived via immunoSEQ multiplex PCR, lists solely in-frame clones and lacks some. The sample gives some 170,000 clones, 85% to 90% of which show up once; around 1.6% is in the top ten. Whole-study findings and limits: Spike-wide vaccine-associated CD4 TCRs dominated at 160-218 and 743-854. White British people made up most donors, females outnumbered males, and clonal diversity was possibly underestimated. The number of AZD1222 recipients seropositive at baseline was only 6 or 7.

The CDR3 extends over 13 amino acids. Trimming pared 5 bases from V and 10 bases from J, leaving 12 bases between. Germline V gene lookup returns CDR1 LNHDA and CDR2 SQIVND (reference sequence). Sequencing used peripheral blood, obtained on day 0 of AZD1222 vaccination. V usage is TRBV19 and J usage is TRBJ1-6; the D is unclear. This clonotype originated in an adult in good health. The CDR3 reads CASSVAPQSPLHF. In DNA, the CDR3 is TGTGCCAGTAGTGTCGCCCCTCAGTCACCCCTCCACTTT.